A single sample gave rise to the 2 T cell receptor beta chains below, sequenced in a study of Tregs in tolerant kidney transplant recipients. The repertoire was sequenced with immunoSEQ multiplex PCR; TCRdb's copy has only in-frame clones and lacks some. The sample yields roughly 250,000 clones, 80% to 85% seen once. The sample comprised CD4+ T cells from blood. Receptors originate from a human donor in good health.

The gene calls are TRBV11-2 and TRBJ2-6; a weak D match, TRBD1 (6 bases). CDR3 size: 17 residues. Germline CDR1 reads SGHAT; CDR2 reads FQNNGV. Trimming shortened V by 5 bases and J by 3 bases, and 17 bases separated the two germline ends. The DNA for the CDR3 is TGTGCCAGCAGCCCGATCAGGGGACCGGGTGGGGCCAACGTCCTGACTTTC. Protein: CASSPIRGPGGANVLTF.

The rearrangement links TRBV5-6 to TRBJ2-1; no definite D call. This CDR3 has 11 amino acids. CDR1 is SGHDT, CDR2 YYEEEE, per germline. Trimming shortened V by 4 bases and J by 4 bases, and 3 bases separated the two germline ends. CDR3 in DNA: TGTGCCAGCAGCGAGTACAATGAGCAGTTCTTC. It yields the protein CASSEYNEQFF.